This TCR beta chain is from a study of cytomegalovirus exposure and HLA in healthy donors. Study summary: A data release that came early held roughly 80 million unique TCRs from HLA-typed donors.

On this clone itself: The antigen is undetermined.

Healthy people donating bone marrow made up the donors. This CDR3 has 16 amino acids. CDR1 is MNHEY and CDR2 is SVGAGI in the germline V gene. The trim removed 0 bases at V and 1 base at J, leaving 4 bases unmatched. The PCR used 60 Vbeta and 13 Jbeta primers. Using immunoSEQ multiplex PCR, the repertoire was profiled, and TCRdb retains in-frame clones only, with some absent. In the table there are 220,000 or so clones, 75% of which are singletons. Study findings and constraints: An Asian-associated ancestry cluster reportedly showed fewer N-insertions than the roughly 600-donor mean in a later analysis. Among TCR beta chains, those listed as cytomegalovirus-associated numbered some 170.

Sequencing input: PBMCs. The chain has TRBV6-5 and TRBJ1-1; the match to TRBD1 covers 8 bases. The sequence was collected from a woman aged 30 to 39 in good health and CMV-seronegative. The CDR3 sequence: CASSYSQGAGNTEAFF. The CDR3 DNA follows: TGTGCCAGCAGTTACTCCCAGGGGGCGGGGAACACTGAAGCTTTCTTT.